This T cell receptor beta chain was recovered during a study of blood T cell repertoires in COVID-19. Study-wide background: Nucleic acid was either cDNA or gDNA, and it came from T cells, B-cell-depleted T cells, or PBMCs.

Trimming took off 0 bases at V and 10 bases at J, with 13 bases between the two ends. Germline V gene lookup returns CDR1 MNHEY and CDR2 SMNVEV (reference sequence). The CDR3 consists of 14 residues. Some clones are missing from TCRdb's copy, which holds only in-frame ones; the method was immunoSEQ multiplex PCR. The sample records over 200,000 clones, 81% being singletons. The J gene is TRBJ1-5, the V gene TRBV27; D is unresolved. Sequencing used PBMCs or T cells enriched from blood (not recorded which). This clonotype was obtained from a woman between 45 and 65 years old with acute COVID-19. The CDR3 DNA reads TGTGCCAGCAGTTTATCGAAGGGCGGGCTACCCCAGCATTTT. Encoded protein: CASSLSKGGLPQHF.